Included here is one T cell receptor (beta chain) sequence, with context. Its antigen is unknown. Nothing much larger sits one base from this clone, and base qualities are not available. The cohort comprised 670 or so healthy bone marrow donors. At the time of sampling, all cohort members were nominally healthy, though unrecorded immune exposures were likely present. The donor was CMV seronegative and belonged to the group of 352 seronegative cohort members. A peripheral blood sample was collected from each donor, and TCR beta sequencing was performed on peripheral blood mononuclear cells. Genomic DNA was extracted from the blood cell samples with the Qiagen DNeasy Blood Extraction Kit. The data were taken from a study of cytomegalovirus exposure and HLA in healthy donors (dated by TCRdb to 2016 to 2017). Notes on the research overall: According to an earlier analysis of 587 of the donors, about 179 million T cells yielded some 120 million unique TCR beta sequences and 276 Gb of sequence data. The number of donors typed differed by locus, with roughly 629-640 for A, B, C, DRB1 and DQB1, roughly 520 for DQA1, over 600 for DPA1, and around 430 for DPB1. Every repertoire in the discovery cohort had been generated on one and the same sequencing platform. The study combined high-throughput TCR immunosequencing, statistical association of individual TCRs with disease status, and machine learning to predict cytomegalovirus infection status. An earlier analysis of nearly 600 of the donors applied high-throughput TCR beta sequencing to assess whether each TCR beta V gene segment acted as functional or pseudogenic. A later genetic analysis took genome-wide SNP genotypes for about 65% of the 666 donors and used that subset as a discovery cohort. Alongside the repertoire data, information on donor age, sex, ethnicity and CMV serostatus was compiled. Across 300 to 400 genotyped donors of the cohort, an average of roughly 230,000 unique TCR beta nucleotide sequences per donor were sequenced, and approximately 19% of those sequences were non-productive. The aim of the study was to test whether cataloging public T cell receptors could identify signatures of past pathogen exposure. The genetic ancestry cluster associated with self-reported Caucasian donors included about four fifths of the roughly 400 genotyped donors. A separate validation cohort of some 130 different subjects was used in addition to the roughly 700-subject first cohort. In the later analysis, no new phenotypic data were used to find candidate immune exposures; instead, reliance was placed on TCR beta sequences and their occurrence across donors. About 280 gigabases of sequencing data and around 87 million unique TCR sequences were included in an early release covering roughly 600 HLA-typed donors. In a later analysis, previously published TCR beta repertoires from 500 to 750 donors were re-analyzed and high-resolution HLA genotyping was added so that TCR occurrence patterns could be studied. Using immunosequencing, the study profiled T cell repertoires from approximately 700 subjects and related those repertoires to cytomegalovirus serostatus. Both class I and class II loci were covered by HLA typing, at four-digit resolution. Five DR-DQ haplotypes were treated as single units for association and clustering because of strong linkage in the cohort.

Trimming leaves V shorter by 8 bases and J shorter by 6 bases, with the junction holding 9 bases beyond the gene matches. From the cysteine through the phenylalanine, the CDR3 covers 13 amino acids. Here the CDR3 DNA is all that survives: 39 bases in frame from base 1. CDR1 and CDR2 are read off the germline V gene (reference sequence) as LNHDA and SQIVND. The library was generated by the immunoSEQ multiplex PCR assay. A mixture of 60 forward primers for TCR Vbeta segments and 13 reverse primers for TCR Jbeta segments was used in the multiplex PCR. The CDR3 region of rearranged TCR beta genes was amplified from genomic DNA with a multiplex PCR assay. Amplified TCR beta libraries were sequenced as 87-base-pair reads on the Illumina HiSeq System. As for how the authors treated the data: Across the 666 repertoires, a later analysis counted 60 million to 90 million unique TCR beta chains, around 11 million of which were shared by at least two donors. To remove PCR and sequencing errors, raw reads were error-corrected and collapsed into unique sequences using a nearest-neighbor algorithm that merged closely related sequences. To assign V, D and J gene segments, CDR3 sequences were aligned to IMGT reference sequences. Each retained sequence needed at least a six-nucleotide match to both a V gene segment and a J gene segment. A rearrangement was called productive if the CDR3 had no stop codons and remained in frame with V and J, and every other rearrangement was called non-productive. CDR3 was defined according to IMGT convention as the region running from the second conserved V-encoded cysteine to the conserved J-encoded phenylalanine. The earlier analysis of a few hundred of the donors excluded any sequence lacking an unambiguous match to a single V gene segment. An earlier analysis of a few hundred of the donors classified V segments as functional when productive rearrangements were above 56.7% and as segregating when the standard deviation between donors was above 5%. A statistical classification framework was developed to diagnose cytomegalovirus status using the catalog of TCR beta chain sequences. In a later analysis, TCR nucleotide sequences were compared against IMGT/GENE-DB human TR gene sequences so that V and J genes could be assigned. A later analysis assigned CDR3 sequences and most-parsimonious VDJ recombination scenarios with the TCRdist pipeline. In a later analysis, each TCR beta chain was defined by its CDR3 amino acid sequence together with its V-gene family, and reads lacking a unique V-gene family were excluded. As a way to deal with suspected cross-contamination and a sequencing artifact, a later analysis dropped over 550 nucleotide sequences that were highly shared and had low generation probability. In a later analysis, a clonal expansion index was calculated for each public chain from normalized within-repertoire ranks of inferred template counts. In a later analysis, generation probabilities were computed with a VDJ recombination model fitted to out-of-frame rearrangements, and the resulting probabilities were checked against IGoR. A later analysis scored TCR-TCR, TCR-HLA and TCR-CMV co-occurrence with hypergeometric tests, applying a repertoire-size bias correction to TCR pairs. To estimate false discovery rates, a later analysis permuted the HLA or CMV assignments 20 times. In a later analysis, co-occurring TCRs were grouped with DBSCAN, and TCRdist sequence similarity was added when clustering was performed within HLA-allele-positive subsets. Repertoires with fewer than 30,000 or more than 120,000 public chains, plus five repertoires with anomalous nucleotide sharing, were excluded from co-occurrence clustering. The source is immuneACCESS, and TCRdb retained only in-frame sequences with V and J called. Part of the clones is not carried over; for the studies checked, unresolved V genes explain less than half of this, and the remainder is unexplained. V and J calls and clone size are copied from that table; D and trimming were computed from the DNA. Here the sample has 150,000 to 200,000 clones; around 81% occur a single time. 1.5% to 2% of the sample goes to the ten largest clones.

Findings and caveats that apply to the study as a whole: Sequencing depth was assumed to be roughly uniform across donors in the presence/absence analyses, though that assumption may not hold. In an earlier analysis of fewer than 700 of the donors, most TCR beta V segments appeared in productive rearrangements about 87% or about 30% of the time, broadly matching IMGT annotations. The study gave a list of roughly 150 TCR beta chains associated with cytomegalovirus. In a later genetic analysis, a missense DCLRE1C variant was associated with V-gene and J-gene trimming of TCR beta chains, and the association was replicated in an independent cohort. At a false discovery rate of 0.05, a later analysis linked 15,000 to 20,000 TCR beta sequences to specific HLA alleles. When HLA alleles, especially DR and DQ, strongly co-occurred, attributing TCR associations to individual alleles was difficult. According to a later analysis, most CMV-associated TCR beta chains appeared to be HLA-restricted, and the HLA associations seemed to be driven largely by CMV exposure. Linkage disequilibrium might explain the correlated functional status among segregating V segments, but an unknown experimental factor could not be ruled out. A cluster of highly shared sequence variants was judged likely to represent a technical artifact of the sequencing pipeline. The classifier was reported to diagnose cytomegalovirus status with high specificity and sensitivity in both the original cohort and the validation cohort. In a later analysis, the rate of TCR association differed among HLA loci, with DRB1 alleles having the most associated TCRs and HLA-C alleles having the fewest. Immune exposure information for the cohort was limited to CMV serostatus. The earlier analysis of about 600 of the donors excluded seventeen rarely observed V segments, including chromosome 9 orphons, because counts were too low. This cohort had only TCR beta chains sequenced, and the lack of alpha or paired-chain data limited which features could be detected. A further reported finding was that TCR beta sequences accurately predicted the HLA-A and HLA-B alleles for most subjects in the first cohort. In a later genetic analysis, fewer N-insertions in productive TCRs were reported among donors in an Asian-associated ancestry cluster than the roughly 700-donor mean. In vitro tests confirmed that a few of the cytomegalovirus-associated TCR beta chains recognize cytomegalovirus antigens. Across donors, most TCR sequences were observed very rarely, whereas some public TCRs were present in many individuals. Because HLA typing was unavailable for some donors at each locus, only the typed subset was used in association tests. The authors suggested that the approach could potentially be extended to other disease states and immunological phenotypes. Compared with equally common non-associated chains, HLA-associated TCR beta chains in a later analysis were more clonally expanded and had lower generation probabilities. Several of the top co-occurrence clusters appeared to be linked to parvovirus B19, influenza, CMV and Epstein-Barr virus, according to a later analysis. Some IMGT-functional V segments, including TRBV6-2 and TRBV6-3, could not be told apart with the 87-base-pair reads, so those segments were excluded.

The sequenced sample was PBMCs. This receptor was obtained from a man in his late teens or twenties in good health and CMV-seronegative. Recombination joined TRBV19 with TRBJ1-2; 7 bases in the middle match TRBD1. The nucleotide sequence is TGTGCCAGTTTCGACAGGGTCGGAGATGGCTACACCTTC. It encodes CASFDRVGDGYTF.